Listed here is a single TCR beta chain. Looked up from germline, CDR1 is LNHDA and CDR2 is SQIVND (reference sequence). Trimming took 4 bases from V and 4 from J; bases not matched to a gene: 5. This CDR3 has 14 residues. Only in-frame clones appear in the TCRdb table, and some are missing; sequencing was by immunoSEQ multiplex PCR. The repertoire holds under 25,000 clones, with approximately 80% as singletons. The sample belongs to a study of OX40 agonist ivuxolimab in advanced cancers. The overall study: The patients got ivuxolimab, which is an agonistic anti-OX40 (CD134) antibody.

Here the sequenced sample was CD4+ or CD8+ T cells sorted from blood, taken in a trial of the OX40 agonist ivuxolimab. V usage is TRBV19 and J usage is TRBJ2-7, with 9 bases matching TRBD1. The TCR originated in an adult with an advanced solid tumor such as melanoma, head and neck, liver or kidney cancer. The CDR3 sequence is CASSRGQGSYEQYF. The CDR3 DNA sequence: TGTGCCAGTAGTAGGGGACAGGGTAGTTACGAGCAGTACTTC.